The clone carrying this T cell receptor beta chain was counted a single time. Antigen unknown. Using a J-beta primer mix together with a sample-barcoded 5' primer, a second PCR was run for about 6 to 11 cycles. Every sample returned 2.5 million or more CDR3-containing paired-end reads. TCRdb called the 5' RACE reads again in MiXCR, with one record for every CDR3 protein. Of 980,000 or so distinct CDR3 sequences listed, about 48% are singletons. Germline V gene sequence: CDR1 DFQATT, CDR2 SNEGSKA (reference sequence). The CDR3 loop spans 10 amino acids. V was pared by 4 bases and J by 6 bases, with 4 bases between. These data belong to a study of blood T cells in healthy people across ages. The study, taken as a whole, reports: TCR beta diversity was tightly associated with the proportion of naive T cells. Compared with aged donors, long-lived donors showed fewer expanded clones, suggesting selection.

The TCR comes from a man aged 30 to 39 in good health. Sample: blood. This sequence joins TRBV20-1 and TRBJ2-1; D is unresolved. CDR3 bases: TGCAGTGCTACTCCCAATGAGCAGTTCTTC. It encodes CSATPNEQFF.